This T cell receptor (beta chain) was sequenced in a study of PD-1 blockade in classical Hodgkin lymphoma. Broader study findings: Although disease activity or prior therapy may be involved, causes of the repertoire differences remain undefined.

As regards this clone: Antigen unknown.

Method: immunoSEQ multiplex PCR; TCRdb's copy keeps in-frame clones and lacks some. Found here are approximately 45,000 clones, approximately 91% of them singletons; the top ten hold roughly 5.3%. Trimming at V came to 1 base and at J to 0 bases, leaving 15 bases not matched to a gene. This CDR3 comprises 20 residues. The germline gives CDR1 MGHRA, CDR2 YSYEKL. Time point indicated: newly diagnosed, previously untreated cHL patient sample. Comparison samples consisted of PBMCs from newly diagnosed, untreated classical Hodgkin lymphoma. The genes are TRBV4-1 and TRBJ2-3; 8 positions agree with TRBD2. The sample taken for sequencing was peripheral blood mononuclear cells (PBMCs). This sequence was found in a human donor with classical Hodgkin lymphoma. The CDR3 loop is CASSQAPITGGGRSTDTQYF. In DNA form, the CDR3 reads TGCGCCAGCAGCCAAGCCCCGATAACGGGTGGCGGGAGGAGCACAGATACGCAGTATTTT.